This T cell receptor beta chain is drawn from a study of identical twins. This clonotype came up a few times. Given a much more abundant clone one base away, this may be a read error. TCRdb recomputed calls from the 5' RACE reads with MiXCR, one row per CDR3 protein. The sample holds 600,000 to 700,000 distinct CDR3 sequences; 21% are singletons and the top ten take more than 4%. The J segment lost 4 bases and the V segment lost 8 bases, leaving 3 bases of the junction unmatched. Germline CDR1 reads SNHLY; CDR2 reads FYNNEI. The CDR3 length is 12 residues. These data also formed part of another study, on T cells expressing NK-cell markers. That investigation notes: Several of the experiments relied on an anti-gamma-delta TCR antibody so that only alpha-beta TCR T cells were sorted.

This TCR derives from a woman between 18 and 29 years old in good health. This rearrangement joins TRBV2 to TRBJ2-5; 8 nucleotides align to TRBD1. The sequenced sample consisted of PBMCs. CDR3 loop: CASGDRGETQYF. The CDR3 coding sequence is TGTGCCAGCGGAGACAGGGGAGAGACCCAGTACTTC.